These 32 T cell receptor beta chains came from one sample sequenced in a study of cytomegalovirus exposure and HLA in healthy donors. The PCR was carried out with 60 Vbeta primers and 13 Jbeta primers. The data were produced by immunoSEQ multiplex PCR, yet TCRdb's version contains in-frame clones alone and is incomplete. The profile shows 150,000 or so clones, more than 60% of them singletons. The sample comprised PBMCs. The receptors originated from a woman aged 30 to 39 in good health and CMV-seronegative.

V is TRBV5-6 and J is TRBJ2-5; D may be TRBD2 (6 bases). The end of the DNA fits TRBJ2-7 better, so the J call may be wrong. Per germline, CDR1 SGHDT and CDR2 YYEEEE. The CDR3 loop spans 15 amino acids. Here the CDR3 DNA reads TGTGCCAGCAGCGCCCGGGACTGGAATTGGCACGAGCAGTACTTC. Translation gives CASSARDWNWHEQYF.

DNA of the CDR3: TGCGCCAGCAGCCAAGAAGGGGAGAGTAGCGGGGGGGCCCGGGTGACCCAGTACTTC. Protein product: CASSQEGESSGGARVTQYF. The rearrangement uses TRBV4-1 and TRBJ2-5; 11 bases map to TRBD2. The CDR3 extends over 19 amino acids. V shed 0 bases and J 7 bases; nucleotides not matched to a gene: 16. CDR1 and CDR2 from the germline V gene are MGHRA and YSYEKL.

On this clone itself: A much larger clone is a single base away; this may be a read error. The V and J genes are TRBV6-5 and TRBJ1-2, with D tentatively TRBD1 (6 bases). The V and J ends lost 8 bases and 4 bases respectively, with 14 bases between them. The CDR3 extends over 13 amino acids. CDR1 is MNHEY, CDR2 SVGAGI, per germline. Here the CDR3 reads CASATLGGYGYTF. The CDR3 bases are TGTGCCAGCGCGACCTTAGGGGGCTATGGCTACACCTTC.

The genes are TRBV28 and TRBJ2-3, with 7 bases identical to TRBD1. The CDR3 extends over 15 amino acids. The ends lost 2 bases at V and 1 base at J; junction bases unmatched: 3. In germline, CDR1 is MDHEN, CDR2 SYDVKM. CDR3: CASSLPGQGTDTQYF. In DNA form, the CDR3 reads TGTGCCAGCAGTTTACCCGGACAGGGCACAGATACGCAGTATTTT.

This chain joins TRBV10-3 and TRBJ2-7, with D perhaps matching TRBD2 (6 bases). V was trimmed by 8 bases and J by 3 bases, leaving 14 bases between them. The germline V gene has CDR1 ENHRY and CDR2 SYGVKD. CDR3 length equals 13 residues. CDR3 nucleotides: TGTGCCATCGGGACTGGGTCTCTCTACGAGCAGTACTTC. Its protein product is CAIGTGSLYEQYF.

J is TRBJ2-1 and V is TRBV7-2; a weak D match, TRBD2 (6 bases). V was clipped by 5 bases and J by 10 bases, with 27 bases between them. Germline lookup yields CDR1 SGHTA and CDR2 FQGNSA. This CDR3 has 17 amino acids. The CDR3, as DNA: TGTGCCAGCAGCATTGGCTGGGAGCGGGCGACTCGATGGGAGCAGTTCTTC. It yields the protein CASSIGWERATRWEQFF.

In nucleotides, the CDR3 is TGTGCCAGCAGTTACTCACCAGGCTATGGCTACACCTTC. This codes for CASSYSPGYGYTF. The chain carries TRBV6-5 and TRBJ1-2; D unclear. This CDR3 comprises 13 residues. Trimming removed 0 bases at V and 4 bases at J, with 6 bases between. Germline V gives CDR1 MNHEY, CDR2 SVGAGI.

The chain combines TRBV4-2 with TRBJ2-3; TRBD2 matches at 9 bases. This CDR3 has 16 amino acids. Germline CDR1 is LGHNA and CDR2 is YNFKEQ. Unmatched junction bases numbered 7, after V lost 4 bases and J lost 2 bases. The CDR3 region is CASSPGLAGDTDTQYF. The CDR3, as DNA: TGTGCCAGCAGCCCAGGCTTAGCGGGGGACACAGATACGCAGTATTTT.

Here the CDR3 reads CASSSNRGLGDEQYF. DNA for the CDR3: TGTGCCAGCAGTTCGAACAGGGGCCTCGGGGACGAGCAGTACTTC. The chain links TRBV28 to TRBJ2-5, with TRBD1 identical over 7 bases. The last part of the DNA fits TRBJ2-7 better; the J call may be wrong. This CDR3 has 15 amino acids. Germline V CDR1 and CDR2: MDHEN, SYDVKM.

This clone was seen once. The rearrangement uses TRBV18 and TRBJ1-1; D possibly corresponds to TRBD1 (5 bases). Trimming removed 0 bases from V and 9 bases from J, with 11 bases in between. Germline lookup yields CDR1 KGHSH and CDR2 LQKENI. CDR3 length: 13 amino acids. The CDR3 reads CASSPPAGDKAFF. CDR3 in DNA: TGTGCCAGCTCACCACCGGCGGGGGATAAAGCTTTCTTT.

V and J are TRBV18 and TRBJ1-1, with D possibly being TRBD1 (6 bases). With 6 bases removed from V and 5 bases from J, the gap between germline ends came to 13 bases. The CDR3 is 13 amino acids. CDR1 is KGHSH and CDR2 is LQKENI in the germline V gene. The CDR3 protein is CASSWTAGTEAFF. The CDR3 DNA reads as TGTGCCAGCTCCTGGACAGCGGGGACTGAAGCTTTCTTT. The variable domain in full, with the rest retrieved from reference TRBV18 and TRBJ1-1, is NAGVMQNPRHLVRRRGQEARLRCSPMKGHSHVYWYRQLPEEGLKFMVYLQKENIIDESGMPKERFSAEFPKEGPSILRIQQVVRGDSAAYFCASSWTAGTEAFFGQGTRLTVV.

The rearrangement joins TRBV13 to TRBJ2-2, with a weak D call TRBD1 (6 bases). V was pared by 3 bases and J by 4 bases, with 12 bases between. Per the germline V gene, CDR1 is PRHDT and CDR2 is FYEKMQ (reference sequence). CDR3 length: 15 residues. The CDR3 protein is CASSLAGALTGELFF. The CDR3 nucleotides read TGTGCCAGCAGCTTGGCAGGGGCCCTCACCGGGGAGCTGTTTTTT.

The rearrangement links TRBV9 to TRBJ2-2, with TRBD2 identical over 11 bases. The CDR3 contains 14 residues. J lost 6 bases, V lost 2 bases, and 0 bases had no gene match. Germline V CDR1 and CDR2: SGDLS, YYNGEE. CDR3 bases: TGTGCCAGCAGCGTTAGCGGGGGGGCCGGGGAGCTGTTTTTT. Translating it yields CASSVSGGAGELFF.

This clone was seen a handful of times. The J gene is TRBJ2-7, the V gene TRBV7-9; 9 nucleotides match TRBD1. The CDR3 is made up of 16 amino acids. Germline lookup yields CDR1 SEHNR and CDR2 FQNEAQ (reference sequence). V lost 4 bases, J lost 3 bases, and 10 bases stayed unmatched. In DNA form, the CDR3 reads TGTGCCAGCAGCTCCAGCTTCCGGGACAGGGTCTACGAGCAGTACTTC. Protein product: CASSSSFRDRVYEQYF.

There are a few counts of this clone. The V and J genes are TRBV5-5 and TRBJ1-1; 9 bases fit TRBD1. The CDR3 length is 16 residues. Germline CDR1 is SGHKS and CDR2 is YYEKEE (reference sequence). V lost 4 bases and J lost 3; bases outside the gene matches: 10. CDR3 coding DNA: TGTGCCAGCAGCCCGACAGGGGGGTGGGGATACACTGAAGCTTTCTTT. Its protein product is CASSPTGGWGYTEAFF.

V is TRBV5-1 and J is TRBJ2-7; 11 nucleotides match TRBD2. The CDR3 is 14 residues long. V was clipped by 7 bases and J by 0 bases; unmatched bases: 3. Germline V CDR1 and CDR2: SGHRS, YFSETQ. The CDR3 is CASRLAGNSYEQYF. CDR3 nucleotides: TGCGCCAGCCGACTAGCGGGGAACTCCTACGAGCAGTACTTC.

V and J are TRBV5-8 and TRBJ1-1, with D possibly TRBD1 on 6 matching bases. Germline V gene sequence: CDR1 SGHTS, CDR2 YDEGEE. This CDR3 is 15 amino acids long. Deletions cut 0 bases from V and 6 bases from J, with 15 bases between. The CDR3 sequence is CASSLGTALGAEAFF. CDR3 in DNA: TGTGCCAGCAGCTTGGGGACAGCCCTTGGAGCTGAAGCTTTCTTT. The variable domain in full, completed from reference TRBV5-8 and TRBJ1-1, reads EAGVTQSPTHLIKTRGQQATLRCSPISGHTSVYWYQQALGLGLQFLLWYDEGEERNRGNFPPRFSGRQFPNYSSELNVNALELEDSALYLCASSLGTALGAEAFFGQGTRLTVV.

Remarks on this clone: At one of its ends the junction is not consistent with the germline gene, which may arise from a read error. CDR3 protein: CASSSAGTGGIGELFF. CDR3 nucleotide sequence: TGTGCTAGCAGCTCCGCCGGGACAGGGGGGATCGGGGAGCTGTTTTTT. The chain combines TRBV7-7 with TRBJ2-2, with TRBD1 matching over 11 bases. In germline, CDR1 is SSHAT, CDR2 FNYEAQ (reference sequence). The CDR3 is 16 amino acids.

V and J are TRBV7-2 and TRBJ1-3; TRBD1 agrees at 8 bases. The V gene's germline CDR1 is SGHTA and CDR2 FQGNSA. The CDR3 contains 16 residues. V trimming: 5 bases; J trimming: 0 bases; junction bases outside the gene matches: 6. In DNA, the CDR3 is TGTGCCAGCAGCATGGGACAGGTGCTCTCTGGAAACACCATATATTTT. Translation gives CASSMGQVLSGNTIYF.

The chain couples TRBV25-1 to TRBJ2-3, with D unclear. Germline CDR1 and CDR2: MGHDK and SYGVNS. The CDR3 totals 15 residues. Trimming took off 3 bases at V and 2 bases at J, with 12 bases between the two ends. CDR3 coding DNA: TGTGCCAGCAGTGAGAAGAACAGAATCACAGATACGCAGTATTTT. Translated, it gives CASSEKNRITDTQYF.

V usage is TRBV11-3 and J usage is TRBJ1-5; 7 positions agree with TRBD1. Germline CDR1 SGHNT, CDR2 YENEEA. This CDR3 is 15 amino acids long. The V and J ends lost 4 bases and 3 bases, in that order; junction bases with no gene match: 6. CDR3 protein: CASSSEDRLNQPQHF. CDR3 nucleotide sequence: TGTGCCAGCAGCTCGGAGGACAGGCTCAATCAGCCCCAGCATTTT.

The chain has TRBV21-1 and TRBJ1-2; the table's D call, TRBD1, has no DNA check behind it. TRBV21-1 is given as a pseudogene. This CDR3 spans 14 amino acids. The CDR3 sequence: CASILQGINYGYTF. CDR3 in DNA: TGTGCCAGCATCCTACAGGGAATTAACTATGGCTACACCTTC.

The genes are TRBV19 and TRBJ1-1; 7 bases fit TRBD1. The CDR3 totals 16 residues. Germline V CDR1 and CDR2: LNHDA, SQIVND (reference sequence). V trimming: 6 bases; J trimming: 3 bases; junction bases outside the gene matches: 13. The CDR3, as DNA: TGTGCCAGTAGAAACCCGCCGGGACAGTTTTACACTGAAGCTTTCTTT. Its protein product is CASRNPPGQFYTEAFF.

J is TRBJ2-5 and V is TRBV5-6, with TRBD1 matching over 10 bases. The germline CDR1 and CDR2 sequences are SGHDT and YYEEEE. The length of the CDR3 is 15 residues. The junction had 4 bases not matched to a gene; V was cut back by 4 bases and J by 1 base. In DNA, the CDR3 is TGTGCCAGCAGCATCCGGACAGGGGGCCAAGAGACCCAGTACTTC. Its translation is CASSIRTGGQETQYF.

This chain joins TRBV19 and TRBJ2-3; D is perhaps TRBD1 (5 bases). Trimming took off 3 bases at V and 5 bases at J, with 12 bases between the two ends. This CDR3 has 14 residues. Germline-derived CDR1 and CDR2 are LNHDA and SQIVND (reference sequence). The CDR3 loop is CASSIQGKRDTQYF. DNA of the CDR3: TGTGCCAGTAGTATCCAGGGTAAGAGAGATACGCAGTATTTT.

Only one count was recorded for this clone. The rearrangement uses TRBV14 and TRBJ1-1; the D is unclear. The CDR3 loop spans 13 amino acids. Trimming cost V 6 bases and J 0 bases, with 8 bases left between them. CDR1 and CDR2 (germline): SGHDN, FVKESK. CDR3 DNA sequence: TGTGCCAGCAGTCGGGAGATGAACACTGAAGCTTTCTTT. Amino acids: CASSREMNTEAFF.

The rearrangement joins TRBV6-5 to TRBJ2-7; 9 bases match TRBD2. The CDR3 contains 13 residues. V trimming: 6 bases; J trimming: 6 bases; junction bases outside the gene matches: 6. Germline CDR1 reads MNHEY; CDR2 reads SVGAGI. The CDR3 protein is CASSAGGGFEQYF. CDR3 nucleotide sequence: TGTGCCAGCAGCGCGGGGGGGGGCTTCGAGCAGTACTTC.

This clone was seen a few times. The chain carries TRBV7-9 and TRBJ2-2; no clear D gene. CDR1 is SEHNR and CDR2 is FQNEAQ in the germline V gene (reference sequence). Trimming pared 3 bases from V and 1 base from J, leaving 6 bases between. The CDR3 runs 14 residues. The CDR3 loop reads CASSFLQNTGELFF. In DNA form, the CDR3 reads TGTGCCAGCAGCTTTTTACAGAACACCGGGGAGCTGTTTTTT. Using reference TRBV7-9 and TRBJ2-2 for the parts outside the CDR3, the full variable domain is DTGVSQNPRHKITKRGQNVTFRCDPISEHNRLYWYRQTLGQGPEFLTYFQNEAQLEKSRLLSDRFSAERPKGSFSTLEIQRTEQGDSAMYLCASSFLQNTGELFFGEGSRLTVL.

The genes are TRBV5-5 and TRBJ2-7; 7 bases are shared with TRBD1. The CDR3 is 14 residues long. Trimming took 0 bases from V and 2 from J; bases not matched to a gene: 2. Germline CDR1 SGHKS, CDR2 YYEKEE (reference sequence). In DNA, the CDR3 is TGTGCCAGCAGCTTGGCCCAGGGGGCCTACGAGCAGTACTTC. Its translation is CASSLAQGAYEQYF. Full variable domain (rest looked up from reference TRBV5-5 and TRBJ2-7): DAGVTQSPTHLIKTRGQQVTLRCSPISGHKSVSWYQQVLGQGPQFIFQYYEKEERGRGNFPDRFSARQFPNYSSELNVNALLLGDSALYLCASSLAQGAYEQYFGPGTRLTVT.

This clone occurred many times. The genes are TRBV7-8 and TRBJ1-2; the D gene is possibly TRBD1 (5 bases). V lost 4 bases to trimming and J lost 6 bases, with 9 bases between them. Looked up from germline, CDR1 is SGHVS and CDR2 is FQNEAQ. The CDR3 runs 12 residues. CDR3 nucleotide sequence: TGTGCCAGCAGCTACGCAGGGAATGGCTACACCTTC. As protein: CASSYAGNGYTF.

The CDR3 DNA follows: TGTGCCAGCAGCTTAGGACAAAAGTACCAAGAGACCCAGTACTTC. This encodes CASSLGQKYQETQYF. The chain employs TRBV11-2 and TRBJ2-5; no reliable D call. V was pared by 1 base and J by 0 bases, with 9 bases between. This CDR3 is built from 15 residues. Germline V CDR1 and CDR2: SGHAT, FQNNGV.

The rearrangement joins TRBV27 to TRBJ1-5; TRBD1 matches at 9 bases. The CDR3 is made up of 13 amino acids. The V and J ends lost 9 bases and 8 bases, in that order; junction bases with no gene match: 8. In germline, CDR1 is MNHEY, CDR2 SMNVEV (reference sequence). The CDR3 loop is CASGGDREEPQHF. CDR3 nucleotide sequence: TGTGCCAGTGGGGGGGACAGGGAGGAGCCCCAGCATTTT.